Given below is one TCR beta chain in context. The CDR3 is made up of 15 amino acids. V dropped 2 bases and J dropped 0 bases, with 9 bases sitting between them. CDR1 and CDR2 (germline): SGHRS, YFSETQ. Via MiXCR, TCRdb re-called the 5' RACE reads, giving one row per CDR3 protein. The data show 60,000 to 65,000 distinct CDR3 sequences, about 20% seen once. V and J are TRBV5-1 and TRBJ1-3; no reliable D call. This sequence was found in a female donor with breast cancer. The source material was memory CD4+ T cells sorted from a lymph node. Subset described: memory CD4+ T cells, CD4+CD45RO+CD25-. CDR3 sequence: CASSFESYSGNTIYF. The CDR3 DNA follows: TGCGCCAGCAGCTTCGAAAGTTACTCTGGAAACACCATATATTTT.